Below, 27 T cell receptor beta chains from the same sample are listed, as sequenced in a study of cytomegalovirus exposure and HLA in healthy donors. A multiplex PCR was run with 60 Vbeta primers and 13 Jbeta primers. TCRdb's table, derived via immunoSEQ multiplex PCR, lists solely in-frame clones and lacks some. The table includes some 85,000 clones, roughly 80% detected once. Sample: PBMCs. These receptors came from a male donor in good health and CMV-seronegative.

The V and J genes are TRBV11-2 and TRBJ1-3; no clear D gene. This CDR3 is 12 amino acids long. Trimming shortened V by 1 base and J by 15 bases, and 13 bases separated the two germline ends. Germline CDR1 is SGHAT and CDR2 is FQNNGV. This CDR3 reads CASSLGGKWPYF. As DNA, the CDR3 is TGTGCCAGCAGCTTAGGCGGGAAGTGGCCATATTTT.

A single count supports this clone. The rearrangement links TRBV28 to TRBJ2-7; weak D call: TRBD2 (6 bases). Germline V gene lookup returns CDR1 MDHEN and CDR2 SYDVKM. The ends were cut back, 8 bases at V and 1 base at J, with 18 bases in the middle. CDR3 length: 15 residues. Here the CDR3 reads CASGGTGVPSYEQYF. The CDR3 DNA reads TGTGCCAGCGGGGGAACGGGGGTCCCTTCCTACGAGCAGTACTTC.

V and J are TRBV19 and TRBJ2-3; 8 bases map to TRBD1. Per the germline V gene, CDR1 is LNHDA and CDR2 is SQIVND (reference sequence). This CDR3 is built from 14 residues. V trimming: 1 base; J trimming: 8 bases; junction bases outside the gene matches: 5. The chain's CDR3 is CASSIGRGLTTQYF. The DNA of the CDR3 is TGTGCCAGTAGTATAGGCAGGGGGCTCACTACGCAGTATTTT.

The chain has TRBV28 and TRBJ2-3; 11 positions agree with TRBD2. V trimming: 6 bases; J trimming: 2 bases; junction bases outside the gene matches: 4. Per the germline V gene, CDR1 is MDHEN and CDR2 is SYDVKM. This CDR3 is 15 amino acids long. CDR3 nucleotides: TGTGCCAGCAGCCCGGGACTAGCGGTCACAGATACGCAGTATTTT. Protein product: CASSPGLAVTDTQYF.

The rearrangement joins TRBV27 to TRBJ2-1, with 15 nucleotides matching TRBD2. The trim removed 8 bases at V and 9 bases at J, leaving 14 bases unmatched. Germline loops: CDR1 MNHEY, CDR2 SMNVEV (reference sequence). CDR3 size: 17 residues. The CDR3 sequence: CASEGSKGLAGGSEQFF. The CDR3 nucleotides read TGTGCCAGCGAGGGGTCGAAAGGACTAGCGGGAGGGAGTGAGCAGTTCTTC.

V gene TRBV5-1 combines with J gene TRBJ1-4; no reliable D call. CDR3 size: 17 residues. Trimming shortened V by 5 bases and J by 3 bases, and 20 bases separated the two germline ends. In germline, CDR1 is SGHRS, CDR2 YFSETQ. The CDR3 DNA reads TGCGCCAGCAGTTTATTGGTTCCGGCGGCGTCTAATGAAAAACTGTTTTTT. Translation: CASSLLVPAASNEKLFF.

CDR3 DNA: TGCAGCTTCAGACCCGGGGACACTGAAGCTTTCTTT. Its protein product is CSFRPGDTEAFF. V and J are TRBV29-1 and TRBJ1-1; D remains ambiguous. This CDR3 spans 12 amino acids. V lost 8 bases and J lost 3, with 13 bases in between. The germline gives CDR1 SQVTM, CDR2 ANQGSEA.

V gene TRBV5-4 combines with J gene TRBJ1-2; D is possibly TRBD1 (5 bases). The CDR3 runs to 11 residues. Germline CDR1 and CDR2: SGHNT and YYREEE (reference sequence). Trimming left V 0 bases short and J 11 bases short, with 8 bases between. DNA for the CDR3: TGTGCCAGCAGCTTGGATCAGGGTTACACCTTC. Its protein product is CASSLDQGYTF.

CDR3 bases: TGCAGCGTTGGTGACAGGGGGCATCAGCCCCAGCATTTT. Protein product: CSVGDRGHQPQHF. The rearrangement links TRBV29-1 to TRBJ1-5; 10 bases fit TRBD1. The length of the CDR3 is 13 residues. V shed 4 bases and J 5 bases; nucleotides not matched to a gene: 2. The germline V gene encodes CDR1 SQVTM and CDR2 ANQGSEA.

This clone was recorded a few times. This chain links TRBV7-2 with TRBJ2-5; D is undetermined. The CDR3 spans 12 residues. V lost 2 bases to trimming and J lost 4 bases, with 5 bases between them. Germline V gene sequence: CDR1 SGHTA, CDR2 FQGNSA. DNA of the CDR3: TGTGCCAGCAGCTTATTGCGAGAGACCCAGTACTTC. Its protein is CASSLLRETQYF.

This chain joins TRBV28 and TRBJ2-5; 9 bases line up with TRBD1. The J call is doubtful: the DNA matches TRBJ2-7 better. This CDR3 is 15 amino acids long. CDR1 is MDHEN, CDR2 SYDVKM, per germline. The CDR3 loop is CASTPGTGSSYEQYF. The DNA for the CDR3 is TGTGCCAGCACCCCTGGGACAGGGAGCTCCTACGAGCAGTACTTC.

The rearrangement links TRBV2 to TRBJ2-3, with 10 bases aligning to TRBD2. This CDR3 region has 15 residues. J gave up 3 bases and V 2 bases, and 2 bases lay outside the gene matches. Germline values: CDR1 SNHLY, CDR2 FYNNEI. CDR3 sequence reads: CASSESSGGTDTQYF. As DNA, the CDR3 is TGTGCCAGCAGTGAATCTAGCGGGGGAACAGATACGCAGTATTTT.

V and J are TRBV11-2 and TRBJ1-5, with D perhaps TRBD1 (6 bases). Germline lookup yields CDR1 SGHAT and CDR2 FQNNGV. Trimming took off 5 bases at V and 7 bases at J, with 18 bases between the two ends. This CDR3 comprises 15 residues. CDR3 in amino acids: CASSGQMAVMQPQHF. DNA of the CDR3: TGTGCCAGCAGCGGACAGATGGCGGTCATGCAGCCCCAGCATTTT.

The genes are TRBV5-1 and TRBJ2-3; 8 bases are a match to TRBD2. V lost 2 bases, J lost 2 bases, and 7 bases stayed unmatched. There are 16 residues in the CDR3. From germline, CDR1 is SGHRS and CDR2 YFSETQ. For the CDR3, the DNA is TGCGCCAGCAGCTTAAATTCGGGGGGGCCCACAGATACGCAGTATTTT. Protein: CASSLNSGGPTDTQYF.

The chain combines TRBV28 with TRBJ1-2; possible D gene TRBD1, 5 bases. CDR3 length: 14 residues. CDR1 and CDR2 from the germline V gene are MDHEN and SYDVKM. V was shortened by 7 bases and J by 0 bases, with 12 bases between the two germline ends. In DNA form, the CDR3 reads TGTGCCAGCAAGGGGCCCCTAGCTAACTATGGCTACACCTTC. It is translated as CASKGPLANYGYTF.

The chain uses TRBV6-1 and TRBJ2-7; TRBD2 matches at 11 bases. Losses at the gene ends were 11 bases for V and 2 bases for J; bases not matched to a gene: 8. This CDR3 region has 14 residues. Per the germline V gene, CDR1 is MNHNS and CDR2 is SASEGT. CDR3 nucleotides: TGTGCCGCCTTTAGCGGGGGGGCCCCCTACGAGCAGTACTTC. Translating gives CAAFSGGAPYEQYF.

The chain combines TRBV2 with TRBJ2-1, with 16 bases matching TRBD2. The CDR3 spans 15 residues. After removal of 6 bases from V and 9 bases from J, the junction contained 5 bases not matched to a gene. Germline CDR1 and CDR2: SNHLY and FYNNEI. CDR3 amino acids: CASRRGTSGRGEQFF. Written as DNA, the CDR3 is TGTGCCAGCAGGCGGGGGACTAGCGGGAGGGGTGAGCAGTTCTTC.

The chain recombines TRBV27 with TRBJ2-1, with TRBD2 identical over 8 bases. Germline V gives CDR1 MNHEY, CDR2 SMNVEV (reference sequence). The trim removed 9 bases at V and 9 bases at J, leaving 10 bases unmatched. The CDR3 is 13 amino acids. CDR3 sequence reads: CASTRGGVGEQFF. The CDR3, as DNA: TGTGCCAGTACCCGGGGGGGGGTCGGTGAGCAGTTCTTC.

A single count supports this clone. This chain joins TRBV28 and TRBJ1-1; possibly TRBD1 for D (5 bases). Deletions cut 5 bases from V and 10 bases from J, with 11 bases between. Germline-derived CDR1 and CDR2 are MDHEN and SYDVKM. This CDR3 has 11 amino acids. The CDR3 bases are TGTGCCAGCAGTACAAACGGGGGAGCTTTCTTT. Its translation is CASSTNGGAFF.

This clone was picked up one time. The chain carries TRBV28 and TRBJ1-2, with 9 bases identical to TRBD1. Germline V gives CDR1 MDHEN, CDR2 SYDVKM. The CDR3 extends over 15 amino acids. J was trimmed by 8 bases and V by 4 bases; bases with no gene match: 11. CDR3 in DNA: TGTGCCAGCAGTTCGGGACAGGGATCTGTAGGGGGCTACACCTTC. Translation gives CASSSGQGSVGGYTF.

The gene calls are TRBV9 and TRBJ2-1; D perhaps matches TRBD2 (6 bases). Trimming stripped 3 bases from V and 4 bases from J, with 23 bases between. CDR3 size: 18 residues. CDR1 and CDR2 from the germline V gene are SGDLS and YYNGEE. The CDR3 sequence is CASSGVSGGRSAYNEQFF. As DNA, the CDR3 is TGTGCCAGCAGCGGAGTAAGTGGGGGGAGATCAGCGTACAATGAGCAGTTCTTC. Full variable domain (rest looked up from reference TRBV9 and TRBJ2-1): DSGVTQTPKHLITATGQRVTLRCSPRSGDLSVYWYQQSLDQGLQFLIQYYNGEERAKGNILERFSAQQFPDLHSELNLSSLELGDSALYFCASSGVSGGRSAYNEQFFGPGTRLTVL.

In nucleotides, the CDR3 is TGTGCCAGCAGTTTATCTCCGGGACAGGGTGGCTACACCTTC. This encodes CASSLSPGQGGYTF. The genes are TRBV7-2 and TRBJ1-2, with TRBD1 identical over 9 bases. The V gene's germline CDR1 is SGHTA and CDR2 FQGNSA. Trimming at V came to 6 bases and at J to 7 bases, leaving 9 bases not matched to a gene. This CDR3 spans 14 amino acids. Supplemented by reference TRBV7-2 and TRBJ1-2, the full variable domain reads GAGVSQSPSNKVTEKGKDVELRCDPISGHTALYWYRQSLGQGLEFLIYFQGNSAPDKSGLPSDRFSAERTGGSVSTLTIQRTQQEDSAVYLCASSLSPGQGGYTFGSGTRLTVV.

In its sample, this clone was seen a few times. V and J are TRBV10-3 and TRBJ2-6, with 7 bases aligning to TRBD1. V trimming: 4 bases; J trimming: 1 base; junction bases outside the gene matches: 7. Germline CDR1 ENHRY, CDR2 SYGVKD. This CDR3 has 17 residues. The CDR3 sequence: CAISGQGVTSGANVLTF. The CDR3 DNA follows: TGTGCCATCAGTGGGCAGGGGGTAACGTCTGGGGCCAACGTCCTGACTTTC.

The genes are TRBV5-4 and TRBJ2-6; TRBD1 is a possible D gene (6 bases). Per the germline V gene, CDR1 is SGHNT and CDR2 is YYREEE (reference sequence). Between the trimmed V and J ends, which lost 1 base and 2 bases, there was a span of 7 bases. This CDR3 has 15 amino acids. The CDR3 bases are TGTGCCAGCAGCTTGTCAGGGGCTGGGGCCAACGTCCTGACTTTC. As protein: CASSLSGAGANVLTF.

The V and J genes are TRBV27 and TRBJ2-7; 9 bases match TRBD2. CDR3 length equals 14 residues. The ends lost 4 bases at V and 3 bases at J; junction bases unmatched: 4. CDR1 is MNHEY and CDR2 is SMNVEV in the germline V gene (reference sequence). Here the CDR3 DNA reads TGTGCCAGCAGTTCCCTAGCGGGAATCTACGAGCAGTACTTC. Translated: CASSSLAGIYEQYF.

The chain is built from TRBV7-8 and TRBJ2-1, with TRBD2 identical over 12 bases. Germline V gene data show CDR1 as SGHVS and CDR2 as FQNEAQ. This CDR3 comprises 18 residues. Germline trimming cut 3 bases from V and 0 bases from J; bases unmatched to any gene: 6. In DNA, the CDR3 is TGTGCCAGCAGCTTTAGTCTAGCGGGGGGGATCTCCTACAATGAGCAGTTCTTC. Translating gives CASSFSLAGGISYNEQFF. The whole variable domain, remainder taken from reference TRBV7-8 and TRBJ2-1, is GAGVSQSPRYKVAKRGQDVALRCDPISGHVSLFWYQQALGQGPEFLTYFQNEAQLDKSGLPSDRFFAERPEGSVSTLKIQRTQQEDSAVYLCASSFSLAGGISYNEQFFGPGTRLTVL.

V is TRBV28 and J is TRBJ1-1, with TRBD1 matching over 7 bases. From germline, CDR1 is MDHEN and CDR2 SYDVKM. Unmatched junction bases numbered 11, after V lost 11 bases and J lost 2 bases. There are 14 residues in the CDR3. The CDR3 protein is CALRDSYFNTEAFF. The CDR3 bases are TGTGCCCTTCGGGACAGTTACTTCAACACTGAAGCTTTCTTT. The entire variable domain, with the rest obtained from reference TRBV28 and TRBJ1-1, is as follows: DVKVTQSSRYLVKRTGEKVFLECVQDMDHENMFWYRQDPGLGLRLIYFSYDVKMKEKGDIPEGYSVSREKKERFSLILESASTNQTSMYLCALRDSYFNTEAFFGQGTRLTVV.